Listed here are 24 T cell receptor beta chains from one sample, sequenced in a study of Tregs in tolerant kidney transplant recipients. The antigens of these receptors remain unknown. Some clones are missing from TCRdb's copy, which holds only in-frame ones; the method was immunoSEQ multiplex PCR. This table holds about 21,000 clones, roughly 65% found once. The specimen was Tregs from blood cultured with allogeneic cells. Receptor source: a human donor in good health.

This clone appeared a few times. This chain connects TRBV14 to TRBJ2-7; D perhaps matches TRBD2 (6 bases). V lost 3 bases to trimming and J lost 7 bases, with 10 bases between them. There are 12 residues in the CDR3. Germline loops: CDR1 SGHDN, CDR2 FVKESK. The CDR3 region has the DNA TGTGCCAGCAGCCAGGGGACTGGGGAGCAGTACTTC. Its translation is CASSQGTGEQYF. Full variable domain (remainder filled in from reference TRBV14 and TRBJ2-7): EAGVTQFPSHSVIEKGQTVTLRCDPISGHDNLYWYRRVMGKEIKFLLHFVKESKQDESGMPNNRFLAERTGGTYSTLKVQPAELEDSGVYFCASSQGTGEQYFGPGTRLTVT.

This clone was counted only a few times. The rearrangement joins TRBV9 to TRBJ2-7; 7 bases match TRBD2. V gave up 0 bases and J gave up 3 bases; unmatched junction bases: 6. This CDR3 has 15 residues. The germline V gene encodes CDR1 SGDLS and CDR2 YYNGEE. The CDR3 sequence is CASSVGGSGIYEQYF. In nucleotides, the CDR3 is TGTGCCAGCAGCGTAGGGGGGAGCGGGATCTACGAGCAGTACTTC.

V and J are TRBV11-3 and TRBJ2-7; possibly TRBD1 for D (6 bases). The germline gives CDR1 SGHNT, CDR2 YENEEA. V dropped 5 bases and J dropped 6 bases, with 17 bases sitting between them. The CDR3 is made up of 14 amino acids. CDR3 sequence: CASSLTGSSSEQYF. Here the CDR3 DNA reads TGTGCCAGCAGCCTCACAGGGAGCTCGAGCGAGCAGTACTTC.

This chain connects TRBV15 to TRBJ1-2; possibly TRBD1 for D (5 bases). V was cut by 3 bases and J by 12 bases, with 17 bases left in between. This CDR3 contains 13 residues. CDR1 is LNHNV, CDR2 YYDKDF, per germline (reference sequence). CDR3 nucleotide sequence: TGTGCCACCAGCAGTCAACAGGACCCCGGGCACACCTTC. The encoded protein is CATSSQQDPGHTF.

The rearrangement joins TRBV5-4 to TRBJ2-7, with 8 bases fitting TRBD1. Germline CDR1 and CDR2: SGHNT and YYREEE (reference sequence). Trimming at V came to 2 bases and at J to 0 bases, leaving 1 base not matched to a gene. The CDR3 has 14 residues. The CDR3 here is CASSFDRGSYEQYF. The DNA of the CDR3 is TGTGCCAGCAGCTTCGACAGGGGCTCCTACGAGCAGTACTTC.

The V and J genes are TRBV7-2 and TRBJ2-3, with D possibly called TRBD1 or TRBD2 (5 bases each). The CDR3 totals 15 residues. Per the germline V gene, CDR1 is SGHTA and CDR2 is FQGNSA. Trimming removed 3 bases at V and 1 base at J, with 11 bases between. CDR3 DNA: TGTGCCAGCAGCTTGAAGACGGGGCGCACAGATACGCAGTATTTT. Its protein product is CASSLKTGRTDTQYF.

V and J are TRBV6-5 and TRBJ1-2, with D unresolved. The CDR3 spans 12 residues. Trimming shortened V by 5 bases and J by 5 bases, and 9 bases separated the two germline ends. Germline lookup yields CDR1 MNHEY and CDR2 SVGAGI. CDR3 protein: CASSRDPYGYTF. Written as DNA, the CDR3 is TGTGCCAGCAGTCGAGACCCATATGGCTACACCTTC.

This clone qualifies as medium-sized (0.01 to 0.1%). The CDR3 bases are TGTGCCAGCAGTGAAATCCCAACAAGCACGGTCGAGCAGTACTTC. This sequence encodes CASSEIPTSTVEQYF. V and J are TRBV2 and TRBJ2-7; D remains unclear. The ends were cut back, 2 bases at V and 6 bases at J, with 17 bases in the middle. The germline gives CDR1 SNHLY, CDR2 FYNNEI. There are 15 residues in the CDR3. Full variable domain (missing parts from reference TRBV2 and TRBJ2-7): EPEVTQTPSHQVTQMGQEVILRCVPISNHLYFYWYRQILGQKVEFLVSFYNNEISEKSEIFDDQFSVERPDGSNFTLKIRSTKLEDSAMYFCASSEIPTSTVEQYFGPGTRLTVT.

The V call is TRBV7-6, the J call TRBJ2-1; 10 bases agree with TRBD1. Germline CDR1 SGHVS, CDR2 FNYEAQ. The J segment lost 9 bases and the V segment lost 4 bases, leaving 9 bases of the junction unmatched. CDR3 length: 15 residues. CDR3 bases: TGTGCCAGCAGCTCACCAATCCGGGACAGGGGTGAGCAGTTCTTC. Its protein is CASSSPIRDRGEQFF. Supplemented by reference TRBV7-6 and TRBJ2-1, the full variable domain reads GAGVSQSPRYKVTKRGQDVALRCDPISGHVSLYWYRQALGQGPEFLTYFNYEAQQDKSGLPNDRFSAERPEGSISTLTIQRTEQRDSAMYRCASSSPIRDRGEQFFGPGTRLTVL.

CDR3 DNA: TGTGCCAGCTCACCTCTGGACAGATTGAACACTGAAGCTTTCTTT. Amino acids: CASSPLDRLNTEAFF. This chain links TRBV18 with TRBJ1-1; tentative D call: TRBD1 (6 bases). This CDR3 is 15 amino acids long. Germline CDR1 and CDR2: KGHSH and LQKENI. V was pared by 3 bases and J by 0 bases, with 11 bases between.

The chain employs TRBV5-4 and TRBJ1-4; 7 bases line up with TRBD1. The J segment lost 7 bases and the V segment lost 4 bases, leaving 7 bases of the junction unmatched. Germline values: CDR1 SGHNT, CDR2 YYREEE (reference sequence). The CDR3 consists of 14 residues. The CDR3 DNA is TGTGCCAGCAGCGTCCGGGACAGAGGTGAAAAACTGTTTTTT. Translated, it gives CASSVRDRGEKLFF.

The V gene is TRBV21-1, the J gene TRBJ2-2; the table's D call, TRBD2, was not checked against the DNA. TRBV21-1 is recorded as a pseudogene. This CDR3 spans 18 amino acids. The CDR3 nucleotides read TGTGCCAGCAGCAATCGACTAGCGGGGGGGCCCCACACCGGGGAGCTGTTTTTT. Its translation is CASSNRLAGGPHTGELFF.

The CDR3 bases are TGCGCCAGCAGCTTGGGACAGGGGTTCGGCTACACCTTC. As protein: CASSLGQGFGYTF. The chain has TRBV5-1 and TRBJ1-2, with 8 bases that match TRBD1. The junction had 3 bases not matched to a gene; V was cut back by 0 bases and J by 8 bases. The CDR3 is 13 amino acids. Per germline, CDR1 SGHRS and CDR2 YFSETQ.

CDR3 nucleotides: TGCGCCAGCAGCCAAGATAGCGGTTTTTACAATGAGCAGTTCTTC. Translation: CASSQDSGFYNEQFF. The chain recombines TRBV4-1 with TRBJ2-1; tentatively, D is TRBD2 (6 bases). CDR1 and CDR2 from the germline V gene are MGHRA and YSYEKL. This CDR3 has 15 residues. Trimming cost V 0 bases and J 4 bases, with 10 bases left between them.

This clone has more than one count but fewer than ten. The chain combines TRBV5-1 with TRBJ1-1; TRBD1 is a possible D gene (5 bases). V dropped 1 base and J dropped 7 bases, with 11 bases sitting between them. Germline CDR1 SGHRS, CDR2 YFSETQ. The CDR3 is 13 residues long. The CDR3 sequence: CASSLTVTGEAFF. CDR3 in DNA: TGCGCCAGCAGCTTGACCGTAACAGGTGAAGCTTTCTTT.

V and J are TRBV5-1 and TRBJ2-2, with no clear D. The V gene lost 0 bases and the J gene lost 6 bases, with 12 bases spanning the gap. Germline V gives CDR1 SGHRS, CDR2 YFSETQ. This CDR3 comprises 15 residues. The CDR3 reads CASSLALSGPGELFF. The DNA of the CDR3 is TGCGCCAGCAGCTTGGCCCTTAGTGGGCCCGGGGAGCTGTTTTTT. The full variable domain, in which reference TRBV5-1 and TRBJ2-2 provide the parts outside the CDR3, is KAGVTQTPRYLIKTRGQQVTLSCSPISGHRSVSWYQQTPGQGLQFLFEYFSETQRNKGNFPGRFSGRQFSNSRSEMNVSTLELGDSALYLCASSLALSGPGELFFGEGSRLTVL.

This clone was detected only a few times. The V gene is TRBV6-6, the J gene TRBJ1-1, with 10 nucleotides matching TRBD1. The germline CDR1 and CDR2 sequences are MNHNY and SVGAGI (reference sequence). CDR3 size: 15 residues. V trimming: 0 bases; J trimming: 6 bases; junction bases outside the gene matches: 4. CDR3 protein: CASSYSTGGFAEAFF. For the CDR3, the DNA is TGTGCCAGCAGTTACTCGACAGGGGGCTTCGCTGAAGCTTTCTTT.

CDR3 residues: CASSPGLTDTQYF. For the CDR3, the DNA is TGTGCCAGCAGCCCCGGCCTCACAGATACGCAGTATTTT. The chain links TRBV11-2 to TRBJ2-3; D is undetermined. Germline V lookup: CDR1 SGHAT, CDR2 FQNNGV. V lost 5 bases to trimming and J lost 2 bases, with 8 bases between them. This CDR3 has 13 amino acids. Looking up the rest from reference TRBV11-2 and TRBJ2-3 gives the full variable domain: EAGVAQSPRYKIIEKRQSVAFWCNPISGHATLYWYQQILGQGPKLLIQFQNNGVVDDSQLPKDRFSAERLKGVDSTLKIQPAKLEDSAVYLCASSPGLTDTQYFGPGTRLTVL.

This chain uses TRBV19 with TRBJ2-7; 7 bases are shared with TRBD1. CDR3 length equals 13 residues. The V gene's germline CDR1 is LNHDA and CDR2 SQIVND (reference sequence). Germline trimming cut 6 bases from V and 3 bases from J; bases unmatched to any gene: 5. CDR3 in DNA: TGTGCCAGTAGAAGACAGGGTTTCTACGAGCAGTACTTC. Protein product: CASRRQGFYEQYF.

The V and J genes are TRBV9 and TRBJ1-1; D may be TRBD1 (5 bases). From germline, CDR1 is SGDLS and CDR2 YYNGEE. The CDR3 loop spans 14 amino acids. With 5 bases removed from V and 6 bases from J, the gap between germline ends came to 17 bases. CDR3 sequence (DNA): TGTGCCAGCAGACAGATAGCGGGGCCATCTGAAGCTTTCTTT. This gives the protein CASRQIAGPSEAFF.

The sample holds a few counts of this clone. The DNA of the CDR3 is TGTGCCAGCAGCCAAGGCCCCCCCGTCCTGCAGGGCGGCTATGGCTACACCTTC. As protein: CASSQGPPVLQGGYGYTF. The chain links TRBV4-2 to TRBJ1-2, with a weak D call TRBD1 (5 bases). The CDR3 is 18 amino acids. Trimming stripped 1 base from V and 4 bases from J, with 22 bases between. The V gene's germline CDR1 is LGHNA and CDR2 YNFKEQ.

The chain is built from TRBV6-5 and TRBJ2-6; a weak D match, TRBD1 (5 bases). Germline-derived CDR1 and CDR2 are MNHEY and SVGAGI. This CDR3 contains 15 residues. Deletions cut 6 bases from V and 5 bases from J, with 14 bases between. The CDR3 loop reads CASRPSGIRANVLTF. The CDR3 DNA follows: TGTGCCAGCAGGCCCTCAGGGATTAGGGCCAACGTCCTGACTTTC.

The chain uses TRBV19 and TRBJ2-3; 7 bases fit TRBD1. CDR1 is LNHDA, CDR2 SQIVND, per germline (reference sequence). The junction had 13 bases not matched to a gene; V was cut back by 4 bases and J by 3 bases. The length of the CDR3 is 17 residues. CDR3 loop: CASSKARTGIGTDTQYF. CDR3 coding DNA: TGTGCCAGTAGTAAAGCCCGGACAGGTATCGGGACAGATACGCAGTATTTT.

V is TRBV27 and J is TRBJ1-5; D ambiguous. The CDR3 extends over 14 amino acids. Deletions cut 6 bases from V and 4 bases from J, with 13 bases between. Germline-derived CDR1 and CDR2 are MNHEY and SMNVEV (reference sequence). The CDR3: CASRPIGSNQPQHF. CDR3 in DNA: TGTGCCAGCAGACCGATAGGGTCTAATCAGCCCCAGCATTTT.